Shown below are 26 T cell receptor beta chains from a single sample sequenced in a study of cytomegalovirus exposure and HLA in healthy donors. The study ran its PCR with 60 Vbeta and 13 Jbeta primers. Sequencing was performed with immunoSEQ multiplex PCR; in TCRdb, only in-frame clones are kept and a portion is missing. The sample consists of over 200,000 clones, around 85% of them appearing once. What was sequenced was PBMCs. The receptors come from a human donor in good health.

The J gene is TRBJ1-5, the V gene TRBV6-1; 9 nucleotides match TRBD1. The CDR3 is 13 amino acids. Per the germline V gene, CDR1 is MNHNS and CDR2 is SASEGT. J was trimmed by 4 bases and V by 7 bases; bases with no gene match: 2. CDR3 nucleotide sequence: TGTGCCAGCACGGACAGGGGAAATCAGCCCCAGCATTTT. It codes for CASTDRGNQPQHF.

The V gene is TRBV11-2, the J gene TRBJ2-2, with D possibly matching TRBD1 (7 bases). There are 18 residues in the CDR3. Deletions cut 5 bases from V and 1 base from J, with 20 bases between. Germline values: CDR1 SGHAT, CDR2 FQNNGV. CDR3 in amino acids: CASSTWRDRRRNTGELFF. The CDR3 DNA sequence: TGTGCCAGCAGCACATGGAGGGACAGACGAAGGAACACCGGGGAGCTGTTTTTT.

Remarks on this clone: At one boundary the junction diverges from the germline segment, which might be a read error. This chain joins TRBV6-1 and TRBJ1-3; 9 bases fit TRBD1. This CDR3 is 15 amino acids long. Germline CDR1 is MNHNS and CDR2 is SASEGT. Written as DNA, the CDR3 is TGTGCCAGCAGCGAAGACAGGGGGATAGGAAACACCATATATTTT. It codes for CASSEDRGIGNTIYF.

V usage is TRBV28 and J usage is TRBJ2-5, with D maybe TRBD2 (7 bases). CDR3 length equals 14 residues. Trimming stripped 6 bases from V and 2 bases from J, with 13 bases between. Germline CDR1 reads MDHEN; CDR2 reads SYDVKM. CDR3 nucleotides: TGTGCCAGCAGCCGGGGGGCGGGACAAGAGACCCAGTACTTC. Its translation: CASSRGAGQETQYF.

The chain couples TRBV5-1 to TRBJ2-1, with 11 bases fitting TRBD2. J lost 6 bases, V lost 2 bases, and 4 bases had no gene match. Germline CDR1 is SGHRS and CDR2 is YFSETQ. This CDR3 is 15 amino acids long. The CDR3 here is CASSFVSGGGNEQFF. CDR3 nucleotides: TGCGCCAGCAGCTTCGTTAGCGGGGGGGGCAATGAGCAGTTCTTC.

This sequence joins TRBV5-4 and TRBJ2-7, with TRBD2 matching 14 bases. Unmatched junction bases numbered 9, after V lost 3 bases and J lost 7 bases. Germline loops: CDR1 SGHNT, CDR2 YYREEE (reference sequence). CDR3 length equals 16 residues. Here the CDR3 reads CASSSGLAGGTWEQYF. In DNA form, the CDR3 reads TGTGCCAGCAGCTCTGGACTAGCGGGAGGAACGTGGGAGCAGTACTTC.

The chain is built from TRBV11-1 and TRBJ2-7; 9 nucleotides align to TRBD2. The J segment lost 3 bases and the V segment lost 4 bases, leaving 7 bases of the junction unmatched. Germline CDR1 reads SGHAT; CDR2 reads FQDESV (reference sequence). This CDR3 contains 15 residues. The CDR3 DNA reads as TGTGCCAGCAGCTCGGCTAGCGGGAACATCTACGAGCAGTACTTC. This codes for CASSSASGNIYEQYF.

The chain joins TRBV6-6 to TRBJ2-7, with D perhaps TRBD2 (6 bases). With 6 bases removed from V and 3 bases from J, the gap between germline ends came to 12 bases. Germline assignment: CDR1 MNHNY and CDR2 SVGAGI (reference sequence). The CDR3 extends over 13 amino acids. The DNA of the CDR3 is TGTGCCAGCAGCGAAAATAGCGGCTACGAGCAGTACTTC. Translation gives CASSENSGYEQYF.

CDR3 coding DNA: TGTGCCAGCAGCCCAGCAGGCTACGAGCAGTACTTC. Translation gives CASSPAGYEQYF. The chain joins TRBV25-1 to TRBJ2-7; D unresolved. Between the trimmed V and J ends, which lost 6 bases and 3 bases, there was a span of 9 bases. CDR3 length: 12 amino acids. In germline, CDR1 is MGHDK, CDR2 SYGVNS.

This rearrangement joins TRBV27 to TRBJ2-7; tentative D call: TRBD2 (5 bases). The CDR3 is 14 amino acids. Germline V lookup: CDR1 MNHEY, CDR2 SMNVEV (reference sequence). V dropped 5 bases and J dropped 4 bases, with 15 bases sitting between them. CDR3 sequence: CASSPLHREYEQYF. CDR3 DNA: TGTGCCAGCAGTCCCTTACATCGGGAATACGAGCAGTACTTC.

This clone was recorded a few times. V gene TRBV4-1 combines with J gene TRBJ2-2; D is unresolved. Looked up from germline, CDR1 is MGHRA and CDR2 is YSYEKL. This CDR3 is built from 16 residues. The V and J ends lost 1 base and 0 bases respectively, with 9 bases between them. CDR3 protein: CASSQGLRTNTGELFF. The CDR3 nucleotides read TGCGCCAGCAGCCAAGGACTCCGAACGAACACCGGGGAGCTGTTTTTT.

The J gene is TRBJ2-3, the V gene TRBV28, with 11 bases aligning to TRBD2. Germline V CDR1 and CDR2: MDHEN, SYDVKM. With 5 bases clipped from V and 0 bases from J, the junction kept 4 bases outside the gene matches. The CDR3 extends over 16 amino acids. The CDR3 bases are TGTGCCAGCAGTACTAGCGGGAGAGGTAGCACAGATACGCAGTATTTT. Translated, it gives CASSTSGRGSTDTQYF.

A single count supports this clone. The chain carries TRBV5-1 and TRBJ2-3; the match to TRBD1 covers 9 bases. The length of the CDR3 is 15 residues. The V and J ends lost 4 bases and 3 bases, in that order; junction bases with no gene match: 6. Looked up from germline, CDR1 is SGHRS and CDR2 is YFSETQ. The CDR3: CASSAGGTGTDTQYF. As DNA, the CDR3 is TGCGCCAGCAGCGCGGGTGGGACAGGGACAGATACGCAGTATTTT.

The J gene is TRBJ2-1, the V gene TRBV9; 8 positions agree with TRBD1. V shed 4 bases and J 3 bases; nucleotides not matched to a gene: 9. Per the germline V gene, CDR1 is SGDLS and CDR2 is YYNGEE. This CDR3 spans 16 amino acids. This CDR3 reads CASSFSTGVFYNEQFF. Written as DNA, the CDR3 is TGTGCCAGCAGCTTTTCGACAGGGGTTTTCTACAATGAGCAGTTCTTC.

J is TRBJ2-1 and V is TRBV7-2; weak D call: TRBD1 (5 bases). The CDR3 is made up of 12 amino acids. V lost 5 bases and J lost 15, with 17 bases in between. CDR1 is SGHTA and CDR2 is FQGNSA in the germline V gene. The CDR3 nucleotides read TGTGCCAGCAGCCCAAATCCAGGGTTTCCGTTCTTC. The encoded protein is CASSPNPGFPFF.

This clone was picked up one time. The genes are TRBV19 and TRBJ1-1; D is unclear. Germline V gene data show CDR1 as LNHDA and CDR2 as SQIVND (reference sequence). V was trimmed by 9 bases and J by 0 bases, leaving 11 bases between them. The CDR3 consists of 13 residues. DNA of the CDR3: TGTGCCAGCCGAACTAGGGTGAACACTGAAGCTTTCTTT. Translating gives CASRTRVNTEAFF. The entire variable domain, with the rest obtained from reference TRBV19 and TRBJ1-1, is as follows: DGGITQSPKYLFRKEGQNVTLSCEQNLNHDAMYWYRQDPGQGLRLIYYSQIVNDFQKGDIAEGYSVSREKKESFPLTVTSAQKNPTAFYLCASRTRVNTEAFFGQGTRLTVV.

The chain joins TRBV15 to TRBJ2-1; 7 nucleotides align to TRBD2. CDR1 and CDR2 (germline): LNHNV, YYDKDF (reference sequence). Trimming cost V 0 bases and J 5 bases; bases outside gene matches: 7. The length of the CDR3 is 16 residues. CDR3 nucleotide sequence: TGTGCCACCAGCAGAGAATCGGGAGGACTACACAATGAGCAGTTCTTC. This sequence encodes CATSRESGGLHNEQFF.

The chain couples TRBV18 to TRBJ2-3; 9 bases agree with TRBD2. Germline V gives CDR1 KGHSH, CDR2 LQKENI. This CDR3 is built from 22 residues. The J segment lost 0 bases and the V segment lost 2 bases, leaving 21 bases of the junction unmatched. CDR3 nucleotides: TGTGCCAGCTCACCAAAATCTGAACGGGGGGGCGGGAGGGAGAGGAGCACAGATACGCAGTATTTT. Protein sequence: CASSPKSERGGGRERSTDTQYF.

The CDR3 nucleotides are TGTGCCTGGAAAACTAGCGGTGTCTCCTACGAGCAGTACTTC. It encodes CAWKTSGVSYEQYF. The chain couples TRBV30 to TRBJ2-7; 8 bases match TRBD2. J was trimmed by 0 bases and V by 4 bases; bases with no gene match: 5. The length of the CDR3 is 14 residues. CDR1 is GTSNPN and CDR2 is SVGIG in the germline V gene (reference sequence).

This chain connects TRBV28 to TRBJ2-2, with a weak D call TRBD1 (5 bases). Per the germline V gene, CDR1 is MDHEN and CDR2 is SYDVKM. The CDR3 is 19 residues long. V dropped 7 bases and J dropped 2 bases, with 26 bases sitting between them. CDR3 in amino acids: CASTFPSAWTRRNTGELFF. CDR3 DNA sequence: TGTGCCAGCACTTTCCCCTCCGCCTGGACACGCCGAAACACCGGGGAGCTGTTTTTT.

The chain employs TRBV2 and TRBJ2-7; perhaps TRBD1 as D (5 bases). The V end was cut by 7 bases, the J end by 2 bases, with 18 bases between. The germline V gene encodes CDR1 SNHLY and CDR2 FYNNEI. This CDR3 contains 15 residues. CDR3 protein: CASNKGQTPTYEQYF. CDR3 bases: TGTGCCAGCAATAAGGGGCAAACCCCCACCTACGAGCAGTACTTC.

This clone appeared a single time. The rearrangement joins TRBV7-6 to TRBJ2-1; perhaps TRBD2 as D (5 bases). Trimming took 0 bases from V and 10 from J, leaving 10 bases between them. Germline loops: CDR1 SGHVS, CDR2 FNYEAQ. The CDR3 has 13 residues. The CDR3 DNA reads as TGTGCCAGCAGCTTAGCGAGCCGCGGGGAGCAGTTCTTC. Translating it yields CASSLASRGEQFF.

V is TRBV6-5 and J is TRBJ2-5, with D possibly being TRBD2 (5 bases). The CDR3 contains 13 residues. Germline V gives CDR1 MNHEY, CDR2 SVGAGI. The ends were cut back, 2 bases at V and 2 bases at J, with 6 bases in the middle. The CDR3: CASSYRGQETQYF. The CDR3 nucleotides are TGTGCCAGCAGTTACCGCGGGCAAGAGACCCAGTACTTC.

The chain combines TRBV6-6 with TRBJ1-4, with unresolved D. This CDR3 region has 14 residues. The germline CDR1 and CDR2 sequences are MNHNY and SVGAGI (reference sequence). With 6 bases removed from V and 6 bases from J, the gap between germline ends came to 14 bases. The CDR3 is CASSREGSYEKLFF. CDR3 in DNA: TGTGCCAGCAGCCGCGAGGGCTCGTATGAAAAACTGTTTTTT.

The chain uses TRBV12-5 and TRBJ2-7, with D possibly being TRBD2 (5 bases). Germline V CDR1 and CDR2: LGHNT, FRNRAP. The V end was cut by 6 bases, the J end by 0 bases, with 12 bases between. This CDR3 comprises 14 residues. The CDR3: CASGNRDSSYEQYF. Here the CDR3 DNA reads TGTGCTAGTGGGAACCGGGATAGCTCCTACGAGCAGTACTTC.

V and J are TRBV27 and TRBJ1-2; D might be TRBD1 (5 bases). CDR3 length equals 17 residues. Trimming took 1 base from V and 2 from J, leaving 17 bases between them. Germline V gene data show CDR1 as MNHEY and CDR2 as SMNVEV (reference sequence). The CDR3 spells CASSLWYRPDLNYGYTF. CDR3 nucleotide sequence: TGTGCCAGCAGTTTATGGTACAGGCCCGATTTAAACTATGGCTACACCTTC.